This TCR beta chain was identified in a study of cytomegalovirus exposure and HLA in healthy donors. Study overall: Per a later analysis, the approximately 700 first-cohort and about 120 validation repertoires shared one platform.

Study-wide points: The TCR clusters that emerged in the first cohort tended, a later analysis found, to co-occur in the roughly 110 validation repertoires. Whilst most TCR sequences proved rare, a subset of public TCRs occurred across many donors.

TCRdb's copy holds only in-frame clones and misses some; the assay was immunoSEQ multiplex PCR. The data contain some 210,000 clones, approximately 82% of them singletons. In the case of this clone: The antigen is not known.

CDR3 size: 15 residues. Germline V gene data show CDR1 as SGHRS and CDR2 as YFSETQ. V lost 0 bases to trimming and J lost 4 bases; unmatched junction nucleotides: 5. The chain is built from TRBV5-1 and TRBJ1-1, with 8 bases identical to TRBD1. Sequenced: PBMCs. The sequence was obtained from a young woman in good health and CMV-seronegative. As DNA, the CDR3 is TGCGCCAGCAGCTTGGTGGGACAGGCGGCCACTGAAGCTTTCTTT. It yields the protein CASSLVGQAATEAFF.